This T cell receptor (beta chain) emerged from a study of T-cell memory formation after mild COVID-19. General study results and limits: Memory cells collected pre-infection included some clones that later responded, suggesting cross-reactive memory joined. Clones that got smaller from day 15 to 85 had even CD4/CD8, while clones growing later tipped toward CD4+.

Turning to this clonotype: Antigen specificity is unknown.

Each CDR3 protein is one row after TCRdb ran MiXCR on the 5' RACE reads. The sample yields more than 150,000 distinct CDR3 sequences, about 18% seen once. V lost 0 bases, J lost 6 bases, and 7 bases lay in between. Germline lookup yields CDR1 SGHRS and CDR2 YFSETQ. The CDR3 has 13 residues. Specimen: PBMCs or a T cell subset sorted from them (not recorded which). This chain joins TRBV5-1 and TRBJ2-1; D uncertain. This receptor was identified in a man aged 18 to 29 who had mild COVID-19 (a few samples of this study predate the infection). Cell type and time point are not known. The CDR3 DNA sequence: TGCGCCAGCAGCTTGGGTGGGCTCAATGAGCAGTTCTTC. Its translation is CASSLGGLNEQFF.